The sequence of this TCR beta chain was determined in a study of T-cell memory formation after mild COVID-19. The overall study: The TCR clusters were mostly specific to one donor.

TCRdb itself ran the 5' RACE reads through MiXCR, one entry per CDR3 protein. The table has some 210,000 distinct CDR3 sequences, about a sixth seen once. Turning to this clonotype: The antigen is undetermined.

Overall study results and limits: Second-wave clones reaching peak frequency on day 37 lacked confirmed SARS-CoV-2 specificity. Pre-infection memory harbored some responding clones, suggesting cross-reactive memory joined. Contracting CD8+ clones were enriched in EMRA, CD4+ mainly in CM and EM.

CDR3 length equals 13 residues. Between the trimmed V and J ends, which lost 3 bases and 0 bases, there was a span of 8 bases. Germline CDR1 is DFQATT and CDR2 is SNEGSKA (reference sequence). Sequencing was performed on PBMCs or a T cell subset sorted from them (not recorded which). The source of this sequence is an adult woman who had mild COVID-19 (a few samples of this study predate the infection). Cell type and time point are not known. The chain is built from TRBV20-1 and TRBJ1-1; D gene ambiguous. The CDR3 is CSARSHLNTEAFF. CDR3 nucleotides: TGCAGTGCTAGGTCGCATCTGAACACTGAAGCTTTCTTT.